This TCR beta chain was obtained from a study of somatic mutations in cytotoxic T cells in rheumatoid arthritis. Study details: Selected T-cell populations stained with V beta antibodies were isolated by flow sorting to nearly 100% purity; these included V beta1+ cells subjected to TCRB sequencing. Study results and limitations: CD8+ T-cell clonality did not differ significantly between rheumatoid arthritis patients and age-matched healthy controls. Antigen specificity of the expanded CD8+ clones was not determined.

The CDR3 sequence is 13 residues long. Germline V CDR1 and CDR2: SGDLS, YYNGEE. Trimming took off 0 bases at V and 8 bases at J, with 9 bases between the two ends. As to this clone: Its antigen remains unknown.

Isolation of the CD4+ and CD8+ populations was accomplished via positive magnetic bead selection, with purity assessed by flow cytometry. Assay used: immunoSEQ multiplex PCR; TCRdb lists only in-frame clones, some missing. The sample holds approximately 11,000 clones, under 80% seen once. The sequencing sample was made of CD8+ T cells sorted from blood. V is TRBV9 and J is TRBJ2-1; D not certain. The sequence derives from a man between 65 and 85 years old in good health. Here the CDR3 DNA reads TGTGCCAGCAGCGTAGCATGGGGTCATGAGCAGTTCTTC. Translating gives CASSVAWGHEQFF.